The clone carrying this TCR beta chain was detected a few times. Its antigen is not known. The authors reverse transcribed all of the isolated RNA, so sequencing captured expressed TCRB transcripts. Sequencing was performed with immunoSEQ multiplex PCR; in TCRdb, only in-frame clones are kept and a portion is missing. In the table there are some 150,000 clones, under 60% of which are singletons. The data derive from a study of beta chain features in type 1 diabetes. Study in general: Healthy donors and patients had similar age, gender and cell yields. Points from the study as a whole: The cDNA sequencing approach could over-represent high-TCR-expressing cells. Naive, central memory and regulatory TCRB repertoires appeared more similar among patients than healthy donors.

There are 14 residues in the CDR3. Germline V lookup: CDR1 SGHTA, CDR2 FQGTGA. The V segment lost 5 bases and the J segment 4 bases; nucleotides outside the gene matches: 4. Each donor gave one heparinised blood draw averaging roughly 100 mL. The receptor comes from a man aged 18 to 29 in good health. The V and J genes are TRBV7-3 and TRBJ2-2; 7 bases fit TRBD2. Sequencing was performed on Tregs from blood. The CDR3 is CASSPPGGTGELFF. Here the CDR3 DNA reads TGTGCCAGCAGCCCGCCGGGGGGCACCGGGGAGCTGTTTTTT.